These 24 T cell receptor beta chains originate from one sample sequenced in a study of shared clonotypes between healthy human individuals. Terminally differentiated effector memory CD45RA+ cells were excluded by CCR7 positive selection of CD45RO-negative cells. Using immunoSEQ multiplex PCR, the repertoire was profiled, and TCRdb retains in-frame clones only, with some absent. The profile shows more than 2 million clones, roughly 94% of them singletons. Sequencing used naive CD8+ T cells sorted from blood. Receptors were obtained from a man younger than 30 in good health.

The chain uses TRBV28 and TRBJ2-2, with 11 bases lining up with TRBD1. Germline CDR1 reads MDHEN; CDR2 reads SYDVKM. V lost 5 bases, J lost 2 bases, and 7 bases stayed unmatched. CDR3 length: 17 residues. CDR3 region: CASSNGQGAVNTGELFF. The CDR3 bases are TGTGCCAGCAGTAACGGACAGGGGGCAGTTAACACCGGGGAGCTGTTTTTT.

The count of this clone is one. This chain links TRBV4-3 with TRBJ1-2; tentatively, D is TRBD1 (5 bases). The CDR3 contains 16 residues. Between the trimmed V and J ends, which lost 0 bases and 1 base, there was a span of 12 bases. Germline lookup yields CDR1 LGHNA and CDR2 YSLEER. In nucleotides, the CDR3 is TGCGCCAGCAGCCAAGAGAGGACAACGGTTAACTATGGCTACACCTTC. Translation gives CASSQERTTVNYGYTF.

V gene TRBV14 combines with J gene TRBJ1-2; TRBD1 agrees at 7 bases. The J segment lost 0 bases and the V segment lost 4 bases, leaving 14 bases of the junction unmatched. Germline V gene lookup returns CDR1 SGHDN and CDR2 FVKESK. The CDR3 runs to 18 residues. The CDR3 sequence: CASSPHPPDRATNYGYTF. The CDR3 DNA sequence: TGTGCCAGCAGCCCCCATCCCCCCGACAGGGCGACTAACTATGGCTACACCTTC.

The chain employs TRBV7-9 and TRBJ2-7, with 9 bases that match TRBD1. The trim removed 4 bases at V and 4 bases at J, leaving 8 bases unmatched. Looked up from germline, CDR1 is SEHNR and CDR2 is FQNEAQ (reference sequence). The CDR3 has 15 amino acids. The CDR3 DNA reads TGTGCCAGCAGCTCCGACGACAGGGGGGGATACGAGCAGTACTTC. It translates to CASSSDDRGGYEQYF.

The rearrangement uses TRBV5-1 and TRBJ2-7, with D possibly being TRBD1 (5 bases). Germline loops: CDR1 SGHRS, CDR2 YFSETQ. V was trimmed by 0 bases and J by 3 bases, leaving 13 bases between them. CDR3 length equals 15 residues. The CDR3 bases are TGCGCCAGCAGCTTGGAGGGGAATTTCGGCTACGAGCAGTACTTC. Protein: CASSLEGNFGYEQYF. Full variable domain (missing parts from reference TRBV5-1 and TRBJ2-7): KAGVTQTPRYLIKTRGQQVTLSCSPISGHRSVSWYQQTPGQGLQFLFEYFSETQRNKGNFPGRFSGRQFSNSRSEMNVSTLELGDSALYLCASSLEGNFGYEQYFGPGTRLTVT.

The gene calls are TRBV13 and TRBJ2-7; a possible D gene is TRBD2 (6 bases). Germline assignment: CDR1 PRHDT and CDR2 FYEKMQ (reference sequence). This CDR3 region has 14 residues. V was trimmed by 4 bases and J by 0 bases, leaving 10 bases between them. The CDR3, as DNA: TGTGCCAGCAGCTGGGGGGATAACTCCTACGAGCAGTACTTC. Its protein is CASSWGDNSYEQYF.

As for this clone: At the DNA level, this CDR3 is encoded by other sequences in the same sample as well. The chain uses TRBV6-5 and TRBJ2-7; 9 bases fit TRBD1. Trimming at V came to 5 bases and at J to 4 bases, leaving 3 bases not matched to a gene. From germline, CDR1 is MNHEY and CDR2 SVGAGI. The CDR3 is 13 residues long. Written as DNA, the CDR3 is TGTGCCAGCAGTCCGACAGGGGGGTACGAGCAGTACTTC. Its protein is CASSPTGGYEQYF.

In DNA form, the CDR3 reads TGCGCCAGCAGTCGGACAGCGGAAAACGATGCAACTAATGAAAAACTGTTTTTT. Its translation: CASSRTAENDATNEKLFF. The J gene is TRBJ1-4, the V gene TRBV10-1, with TRBD1 as a possible D gene (6 bases). The CDR3 runs to 18 residues. From germline, CDR1 is WNHNN and CDR2 SYGVQD (reference sequence). V dropped 5 bases and J dropped 0 bases, with 19 bases sitting between them.

The CDR3 sequence: CASSDGGYYGYTF. The CDR3 DNA is TGCGCCAGCAGTGACGGGGGATACTATGGCTACACCTTC. The chain uses TRBV10-2 and TRBJ1-2; a possible D gene is TRBD1 (5 bases). The CDR3 loop spans 13 amino acids. Trimming cost V 3 bases and J 3 bases, with 8 bases left between them. In germline, CDR1 is WSHSY, CDR2 SAAADI.

The chain combines TRBV9 with TRBJ1-3; possible D gene TRBD1, 6 bases. Trimming stripped 4 bases from V and 4 bases from J, with 15 bases between. CDR3 length: 15 residues. Germline lookup yields CDR1 SGDLS and CDR2 YYNGEE. The CDR3 spells CASSPDRFRGNTIYF. DNA for the CDR3: TGTGCCAGCAGCCCAGACAGGTTTAGAGGAAACACCATATATTTT. The variable domain in full, with the rest retrieved from reference TRBV9 and TRBJ1-3, is DSGVTQTPKHLITATGQRVTLRCSPRSGDLSVYWYQQSLDQGLQFLIQYYNGEERAKGNILERFSAQQFPDLHSELNLSSLELGDSALYFCASSPDRFRGNTIYFGEGSWLTVV.

CDR3 bases: TGCGCCAGCAGCCAGGTCCGACAGAATTCACCCCTCCACTTT. The encoded protein is CASSQVRQNSPLHF. The genes are TRBV4-1 and TRBJ1-6; possible D gene TRBD1, 5 bases. V was trimmed by 3 bases and J by 7 bases, leaving 10 bases between them. The CDR3 runs to 14 residues. Germline V gives CDR1 MGHRA, CDR2 YSYEKL.

V usage is TRBV11-3 and J usage is TRBJ2-3; possibly TRBD1 for D (5 bases). Per germline, CDR1 SGHNT and CDR2 YENEEA. The V end was cut by 1 base, the J end by 0 bases, with 14 bases between. The CDR3 loop spans 17 amino acids. The CDR3 DNA follows: TGTGCCAGCAGCTTAGTTGGAAGTGACAGTAGCACAGATACGCAGTATTTT. Translation gives CASSLVGSDSSTDTQYF.

CDR3 sequence: CASSLDAGVLGEQYF. The CDR3 DNA reads as TGTGCCAGCAGCTTAGACGCGGGAGTCTTAGGCGAGCAGTACTTC. The V call is TRBV7-9, the J call TRBJ2-7; 7 bases agree with TRBD2. This CDR3 spans 15 amino acids. Germline CDR1 SEHNR, CDR2 FQNEAQ (reference sequence). Trimming cost V 1 base and J 6 bases; bases outside gene matches: 9.

As concerns this clone: The sample carries other DNA sequences with the same CDR3. The genes are TRBV11-2 and TRBJ1-2; 10 bases align to TRBD1. The CDR3 extends over 14 amino acids. V dropped 4 bases and J dropped 5; count of bases not matched to a gene: 4. Germline V gives CDR1 SGHAT, CDR2 FQNNGV. CDR3 sequence reads: CASSSGTGVYGYTF. Written as DNA, the CDR3 is TGTGCCAGCAGCTCCGGGACAGGGGTTTATGGCTACACCTTC.

This clone came up once. This sequence joins TRBV7-9 and TRBJ2-7, with D perhaps being TRBD1 or TRBD2 (5 bases each). Germline assignment: CDR1 SEHNR and CDR2 FQNEAQ (reference sequence). V shed 5 bases and J shed 4 bases, with 18 bases lying between them. The CDR3 totals 15 residues. The CDR3 loop reads CASSPRWERGYEQYF. In DNA, the CDR3 is TGTGCCAGCAGCCCTCGTTGGGAGAGGGGTTACGAGCAGTACTTC.

The chain uses TRBV7-9 and TRBJ2-7; 8 bases map to TRBD2. Germline V gene data show CDR1 as SEHNR and CDR2 as FQNEAQ (reference sequence). The CDR3 totals 16 residues. The trim removed 5 bases at V and 2 bases at J, leaving 11 bases unmatched. The CDR3 here is CASSPPGLVFTYEQYF. CDR3 DNA: TGTGCCAGCAGCCCACCGGGACTAGTTTTTACCTACGAGCAGTACTTC.

The chain recombines TRBV7-6 with TRBJ2-1; 10 positions match TRBD2. The V segment lost 0 bases and the J segment 4 bases; nucleotides outside the gene matches: 9. This CDR3 is 18 amino acids long. Germline CDR1 SGHVS, CDR2 FNYEAQ. DNA for the CDR3: TGTGCCAGCAGCTTAGCCATTGAAGCGGGGGGGCTTTACAATGAGCAGTTCTTC. It specifies CASSLAIEAGGLYNEQFF.

This clone was recorded only once. The same CDR3 arises from other DNA sequences in this sample as well. The V gene is TRBV6-5, the J gene TRBJ2-1; tentatively, D is TRBD1 (5 bases). The germline CDR1 and CDR2 sequences are MNHEY and SVGAGI. The CDR3 is 13 residues long. The germline V and J ends were trimmed by 3 bases and 4 bases, with 7 bases remaining between them. CDR3 protein: CASSYQGYNEQFF. In nucleotides, the CDR3 is TGTGCCAGCAGTTATCAGGGATACAATGAGCAGTTCTTC.

Only a few counts were recorded for this clone. The chain couples TRBV18 to TRBJ1-2, with D uncertain. This CDR3 has 12 residues. V gave up 6 bases and J gave up 8 bases, with 13 bases separating them. Germline V gene lookup returns CDR1 KGHSH and CDR2 LQKENI. The CDR3 protein is CASSSDLGGYTF. In nucleotides, the CDR3 is TGTGCCAGCTCGTCGGACCTGGGCGGCTACACCTTC.

The chain uses TRBV5-6 and TRBJ1-6, with D possibly matching TRBD1 (5 bases). The CDR3 runs 13 residues. V lost 2 bases and J lost 10, with 10 bases in between. Per germline, CDR1 SGHDT and CDR2 YYEEEE. DNA of the CDR3: TGTGCCAGCAGCTTTGGGACCCAATCACCCCTCCACTTT. Protein product: CASSFGTQSPLHF.

The chain joins TRBV9 to TRBJ2-2, with D perhaps given as TRBD1 or TRBD2 (7 bases each). Germline CDR1 SGDLS, CDR2 YYNGEE. The germline V and J ends were trimmed by 4 bases and 6 bases, with 22 bases remaining between them. This CDR3 has 17 amino acids. The CDR3 spells CASSLPRGGPLAGELFF. The CDR3 bases are TGTGCCAGCAGCCTACCCAGGGGGGGCCCCTTGGCCGGGGAGCTGTTTTTT.

This rearrangement joins TRBV6-1 to TRBJ1-5; 7 bases agree with TRBD1. The CDR3 loop spans 15 amino acids. Trimming cost V 4 bases and J 6 bases; bases outside gene matches: 9. Germline CDR1 and CDR2: MNHNS and SASEGT. CDR3 nucleotide sequence: TGTGCCAGCAGTGCCCCGACAGGGCGTGGTCAGCCCCAGCATTTT. Protein product: CASSAPTGRGQPQHF.

V and J are TRBV7-9 and TRBJ1-2; TRBD1 agrees at 8 bases. Unmatched junction bases numbered 5, after V lost 6 bases and J lost 8 bases. Germline V lookup: CDR1 SEHNR, CDR2 FQNEAQ (reference sequence). The length of the CDR3 is 12 residues. For the CDR3, the DNA is TGTGCCAGCAGGGGGACAGGACGAGGCTACACCTTC. Protein sequence: CASRGTGRGYTF.

This rearrangement joins TRBV4-1 to TRBJ2-7, with TRBD1 identical over 9 bases. Germline CDR1 and CDR2: MGHRA and YSYEKL. CDR3 length: 17 amino acids. V lost 0 bases, J lost 1 base, and 7 bases stayed unmatched. CDR3 region: CASSQDLPTGGSYEQYF. The CDR3, as DNA: TGCGCCAGCAGCCAAGATCTTCCGACAGGGGGGTCCTACGAGCAGTACTTC.